The T cell receptor beta chain described here comes from a study of identical twins. Notes on the study in general: Among out-of-frame alpha sequences shared by twins, low generation probability occurred in excess.

This clonotype was seen many times. Its specificity is not known. With 6 bases removed from V and 2 bases from J, the gap between germline ends came to 9 bases. The germline V gene has CDR1 SGHRS and CDR2 YFSETQ. This CDR3 contains 12 residues. MiXCR, applied by TCRdb to the 5' RACE reads, yields one record per CDR3 protein. This table has about 480,000 distinct CDR3 sequences, 11% to 15% appearing once. This sample was also put to use in a study of yellow fever vaccine responses in identical twins.

The sample comprised CD4+ T cells sorted from blood. This sequence joins TRBV5-1 and TRBJ2-7; weak D call: TRBD2 (5 bases). The sequence was obtained from a woman aged 18-29 years in good health. CDR3 amino acids: CASTGIAYEQYF. CDR3 coding DNA: TGCGCCAGCACGGGGATCGCCTACGAGCAGTACTTC. Supplemented by reference TRBV5-1 and TRBJ2-7, the full variable domain reads KAGVTQTPRYLIKTRGQQVTLSCSPISGHRSVSWYQQTPGQGLQFLFEYFSETQRNKGNFPGRFSGRQFSNSRSEMNVSTLELGDSALYLCASTGIAYEQYFGPGTRLTVT.